One and the same sample provided the 10 T cell receptor beta chains below, sequenced in a study of T cell responses to AZD1222 COVID-19 vaccine. Sequencing was performed with immunoSEQ multiplex PCR; in TCRdb, only in-frame clones are kept and a portion is missing. The data contain approximately 160,000 clones, approximately 90% of them seen just once; the ten biggest clones take up around 1%. This specimen was peripheral blood, taken 28 days after the second AZD1222 dose. These receptors all come from an adult who received the AZD1222 COVID-19 vaccine.

This rearrangement joins TRBV12-5 to TRBJ1-5, with 8 positions matching TRBD1. The J segment lost 0 bases and the V segment lost 0 bases, leaving 10 bases of the junction unmatched. Per the germline V gene, CDR1 is LGHNT and CDR2 is FRNRAP. The CDR3 runs 19 residues. CDR3 region: CASGLVLGRGPLSNQPQHF. As DNA, the CDR3 is TGTGCTAGTGGTTTGGTACTGGGCAGGGGGCCCCTTAGCAATCAGCCCCAGCATTTT.

The chain has TRBV7-9 and TRBJ1-2, with D perhaps TRBD1 (5 bases). The CDR3 covers 14 residues. Germline assignment: CDR1 SEHNR and CDR2 FQNEAQ (reference sequence). V was shortened by 11 bases and J by 3 bases, with 19 bases between the two germline ends. As DNA, the CDR3 is TGTGCCTCCGAGCGAGGGGCGCCCGACTATGGCTACACCTTC. It yields the protein CASERGAPDYGYTF.

The chain is built from TRBV15 and TRBJ1-5, with D hard to call. Deletions cut 5 bases from V and 5 bases from J, with 10 bases between. The CDR3 has 13 residues. In germline, CDR1 is LNHNV, CDR2 YYDKDF (reference sequence). CDR3 loop: CATSRARDQPQHF. CDR3 sequence (DNA): TGTGCCACCAGCCGGGCCCGGGATCAGCCCCAGCATTTT.

V usage is TRBV27 and J usage is TRBJ2-1, with 7 bases matching TRBD1. The V segment lost 5 bases and the J segment 3 bases; nucleotides outside the gene matches: 7. Germline V gene sequence: CDR1 MNHEY, CDR2 SMNVEV (reference sequence). This CDR3 comprises 15 residues. This chain's CDR3 is CASSPQTGNYNEQFF. CDR3 bases: TGTGCCAGCAGTCCACAGACAGGGAACTACAATGAGCAGTTCTTC.

This rearrangement joins TRBV29-1 to TRBJ1-2; no reliable D call. The CDR3 has 12 residues. V lost 3 bases to trimming and J lost 5 bases, with 10 bases between them. The germline V gene has CDR1 SQVTM and CDR2 ANQGSEA. The CDR3 region is CSVEWGTYGYTF. In DNA form, the CDR3 reads TGCAGCGTTGAGTGGGGAACTTATGGCTACACCTTC.

The chain has TRBV11-1 and TRBJ2-2; D uncertain. The germline gives CDR1 SGHAT, CDR2 FQDESV (reference sequence). V was shortened by 0 bases and J by 6 bases, with 8 bases between the two germline ends. The CDR3 loop spans 14 amino acids. The CDR3 protein is CASSLAIESGELFF. The CDR3 DNA follows: TGTGCCAGCAGCTTAGCGATCGAATCCGGGGAGCTGTTTTTT.

The genes are TRBV3-1 (or the pseudogene TRBV3-2) and TRBJ1-2; D gene ambiguous. CDR3 length equals 14 residues. Germline V gives CDR1 LGHDT, CDR2 YNNKEL (reference sequence). V lost 2 bases to trimming and J lost 6 bases, with 13 bases between them. The DNA of the CDR3 is TGTGCCAGCAGCCAAAACAGCAATTTACATGGCTACACCTTC. Translation gives CASSQNSNLHGYTF.

CDR3 sequence reads: CASSLILPGAEAFF. In DNA form, the CDR3 reads TGTGCCAGCAGCTTGATTTTACCGGGCGCTGAAGCTTTCTTT. The gene calls are TRBV5-4 and TRBJ1-1, with D hard to call. This CDR3 has 14 residues. The germline V gene has CDR1 SGHNT and CDR2 YYREEE (reference sequence). V was cut by 1 base and J by 6 bases, with 13 bases left in between.

This chain links TRBV5-1 with TRBJ1-4; D is unresolved. The ends were cut back, 0 bases at V and 0 bases at J, with 6 bases in the middle. The CDR3 runs to 15 residues. Germline CDR1 and CDR2: SGHRS and YFSETQ. Here the CDR3 DNA reads TGCGCCAGCAGCTTGGACCTAGCAACTAATGAAAAACTGTTTTTT. This translates into CASSLDLATNEKLFF.

This sequence joins TRBV7-9 and TRBJ2-3; D possibly uses TRBD1 or TRBD2 (5 bases each). The CDR3 has 15 residues. Trimming removed 5 bases at V and 6 bases at J, with 18 bases between. CDR1 and CDR2 (germline): SEHNR, FQNEAQ (reference sequence). Here the CDR3 DNA reads TGTGCCAGCAGCCGATCCGGGGCCCGAAAGGATACGCAGTATTTT. This sequence encodes CASSRSGARKDTQYF.